This entry is about one T cell receptor (beta chain). Data came from immunoSEQ multiplex PCR; TCRdb stores just in-frame clones and leaves some out. Found here are some 39,000 clones, 65% to 80% of them singletons; the top ten hold 27%. This specimen belongs to a study of blood T cell repertoires in COVID-19. Germline CDR1 is LNHDA and CDR2 is SQIVND (reference sequence). With 7 bases removed from V and 4 bases from J, the gap between germline ends came to 19 bases. CDR3 size: 15 residues. This chain joins TRBV19 and TRBJ1-1, with D possibly being TRBD1 (6 bases). The receptor comes from a man older than 75 with acute or convalescent COVID-19. The sample was peripheral blood. CDR3 protein: CASTLGGTFGTEAFF. DNA for the CDR3: TGTGCCAGTACCCTGGGGGGGACATTCGGCACTGAAGCTTTCTTT.